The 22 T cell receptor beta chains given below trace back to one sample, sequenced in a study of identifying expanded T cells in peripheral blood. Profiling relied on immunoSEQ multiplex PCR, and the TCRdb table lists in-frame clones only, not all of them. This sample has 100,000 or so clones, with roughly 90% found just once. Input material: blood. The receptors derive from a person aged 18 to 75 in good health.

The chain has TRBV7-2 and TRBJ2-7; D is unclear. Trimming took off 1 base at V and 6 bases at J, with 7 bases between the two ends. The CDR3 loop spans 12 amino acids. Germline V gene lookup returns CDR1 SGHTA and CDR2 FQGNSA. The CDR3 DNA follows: TGTGCCAGCAGCTTAGGCGGTGTCGAGCAGTACTTC. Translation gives CASSLGGVEQYF.

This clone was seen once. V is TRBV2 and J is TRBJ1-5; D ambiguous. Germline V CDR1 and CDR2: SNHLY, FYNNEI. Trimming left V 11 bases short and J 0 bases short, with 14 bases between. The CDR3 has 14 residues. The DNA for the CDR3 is TGTGCCTCCAACCTAATCTATAGCAATCAGCCCCAGCATTTT. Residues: CASNLIYSNQPQHF.

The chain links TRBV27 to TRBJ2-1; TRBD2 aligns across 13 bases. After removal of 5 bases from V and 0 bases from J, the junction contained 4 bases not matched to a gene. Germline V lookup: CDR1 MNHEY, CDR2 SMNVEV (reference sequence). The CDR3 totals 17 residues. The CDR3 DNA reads TGTGCCAGCAGTGAGACTAGCGGGGGGTTCTCCTACAATGAGCAGTTCTTC. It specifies CASSETSGGFSYNEQFF.

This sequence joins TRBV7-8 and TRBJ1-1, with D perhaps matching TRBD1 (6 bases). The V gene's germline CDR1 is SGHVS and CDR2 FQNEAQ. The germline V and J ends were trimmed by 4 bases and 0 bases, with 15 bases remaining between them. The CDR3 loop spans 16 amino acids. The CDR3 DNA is TGTGCCAGCAGCTCCCGGACAGCTACTGTGAACACTGAAGCTTTCTTT. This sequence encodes CASSSRTATVNTEAFF.

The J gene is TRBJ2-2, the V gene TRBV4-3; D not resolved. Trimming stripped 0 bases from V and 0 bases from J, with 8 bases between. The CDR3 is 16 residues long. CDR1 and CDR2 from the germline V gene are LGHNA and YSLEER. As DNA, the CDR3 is TGCGCCAGCAGCCAAGATCAATGGCCGAACACCGGGGAGCTGTTTTTT. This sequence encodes CASSQDQWPNTGELFF.

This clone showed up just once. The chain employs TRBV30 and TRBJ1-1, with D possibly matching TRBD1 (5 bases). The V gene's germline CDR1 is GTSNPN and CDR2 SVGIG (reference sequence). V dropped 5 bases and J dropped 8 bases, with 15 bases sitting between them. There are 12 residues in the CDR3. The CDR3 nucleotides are TGTGCCTGGGGAGGTGGGACCGGGGAAGCTTTCTTT. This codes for CAWGGGTGEAFF.

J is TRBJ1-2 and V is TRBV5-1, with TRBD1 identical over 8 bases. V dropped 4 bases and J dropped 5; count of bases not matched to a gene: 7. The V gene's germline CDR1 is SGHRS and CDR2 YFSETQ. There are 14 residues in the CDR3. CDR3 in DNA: TGCGCCAGCAGCCCCGGACAGGGATGGTATGGCTACACCTTC. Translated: CASSPGQGWYGYTF.

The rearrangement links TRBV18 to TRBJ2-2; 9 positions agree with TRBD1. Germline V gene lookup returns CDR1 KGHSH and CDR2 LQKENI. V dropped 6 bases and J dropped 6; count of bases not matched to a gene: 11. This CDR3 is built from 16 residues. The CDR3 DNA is TGTGCCAGCTCTCTGACCGGGACAGGGCTCCCCGGGGAGCTGTTTTTT. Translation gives CASSLTGTGLPGELFF.

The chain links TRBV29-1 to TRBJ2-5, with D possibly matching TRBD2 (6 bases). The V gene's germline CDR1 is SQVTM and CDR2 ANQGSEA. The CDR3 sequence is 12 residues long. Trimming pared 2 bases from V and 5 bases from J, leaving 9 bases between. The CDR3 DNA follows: TGCAGCGTTGAAACAGGAGGGGAGACCCAGTACTTC. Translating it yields CSVETGGETQYF.

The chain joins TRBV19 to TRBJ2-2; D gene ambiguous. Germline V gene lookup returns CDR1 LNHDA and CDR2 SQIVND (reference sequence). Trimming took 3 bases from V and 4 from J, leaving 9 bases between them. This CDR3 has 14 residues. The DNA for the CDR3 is TGTGCCAGTAGTATTAATCCGGGCACCGGGGAGCTGTTTTTT. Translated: CASSINPGTGELFF.

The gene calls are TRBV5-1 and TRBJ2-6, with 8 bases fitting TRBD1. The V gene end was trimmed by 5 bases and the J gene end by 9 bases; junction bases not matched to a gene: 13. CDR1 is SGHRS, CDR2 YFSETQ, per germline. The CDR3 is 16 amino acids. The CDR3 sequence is CASRDRTGPPVNVLTF. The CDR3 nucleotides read TGCGCCAGCAGGGACCGGACAGGGCCCCCTGTCAACGTCCTGACTTTC.

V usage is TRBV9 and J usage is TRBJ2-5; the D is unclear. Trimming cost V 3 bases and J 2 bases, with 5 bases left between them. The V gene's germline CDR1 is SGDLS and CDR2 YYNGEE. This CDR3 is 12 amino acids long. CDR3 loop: CASSANQETQYF. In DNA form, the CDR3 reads TGTGCCAGCAGCGCCAATCAAGAGACCCAGTACTTC.

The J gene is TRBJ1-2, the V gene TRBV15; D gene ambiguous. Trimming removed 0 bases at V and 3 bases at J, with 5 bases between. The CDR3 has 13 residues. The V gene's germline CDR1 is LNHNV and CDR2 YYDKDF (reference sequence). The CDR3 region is CATSRERYYGYTF. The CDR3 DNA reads TGTGCCACCAGCAGAGAAAGGTACTATGGCTACACCTTC.

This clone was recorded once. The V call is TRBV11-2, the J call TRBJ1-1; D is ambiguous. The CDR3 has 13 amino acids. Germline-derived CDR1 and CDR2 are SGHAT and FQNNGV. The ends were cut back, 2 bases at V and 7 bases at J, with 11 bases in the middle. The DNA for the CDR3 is TGTGCCAGCAGCTTAACTGCCGGGGTTGAAGCTTTCTTT. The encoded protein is CASSLTAGVEAFF.

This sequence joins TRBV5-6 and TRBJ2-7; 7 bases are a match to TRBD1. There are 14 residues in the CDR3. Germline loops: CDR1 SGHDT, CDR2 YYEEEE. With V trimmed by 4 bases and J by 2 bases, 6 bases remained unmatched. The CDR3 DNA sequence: TGTGCCAGCAGCGTACAGGGGTCCACCTACGAGCAGTACTTC. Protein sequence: CASSVQGSTYEQYF.

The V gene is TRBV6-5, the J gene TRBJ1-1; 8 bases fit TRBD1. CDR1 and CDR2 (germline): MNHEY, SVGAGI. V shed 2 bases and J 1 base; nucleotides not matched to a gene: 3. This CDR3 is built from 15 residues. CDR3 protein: CASSYLGTGNTEAFF. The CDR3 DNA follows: TGTGCCAGCAGTTACCTCGGGACAGGGAACACTGAAGCTTTCTTT.

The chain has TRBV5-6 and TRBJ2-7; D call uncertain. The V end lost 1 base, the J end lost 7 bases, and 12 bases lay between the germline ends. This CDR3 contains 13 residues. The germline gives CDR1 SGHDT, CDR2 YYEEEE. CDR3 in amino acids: CASSLKGLREQYF. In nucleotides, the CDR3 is TGTGCCAGCAGCTTGAAAGGCCTGAGGGAGCAGTACTTC.

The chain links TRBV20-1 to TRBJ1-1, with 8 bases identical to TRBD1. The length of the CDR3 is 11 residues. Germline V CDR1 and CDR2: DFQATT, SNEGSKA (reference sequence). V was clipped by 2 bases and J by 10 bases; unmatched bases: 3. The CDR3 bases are TGCAGTGCTAGAAGCGACAGGGGAGCTTTCTTT. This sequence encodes CSARSDRGAFF.

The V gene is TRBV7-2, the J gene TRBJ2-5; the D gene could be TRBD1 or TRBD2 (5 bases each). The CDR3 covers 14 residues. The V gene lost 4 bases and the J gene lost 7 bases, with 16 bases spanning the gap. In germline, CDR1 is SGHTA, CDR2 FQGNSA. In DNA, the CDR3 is TGTGCCAGCAGCTCCTCCCGCTGGGACGGGACCCAGTACTTC. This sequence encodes CASSSSRWDGTQYF.

The CDR3 reads CASSYSGGLGYGYTF. The CDR3 coding sequence is TGTGCCAGCAGTTACTCAGGGGGCTTGGGCTATGGCTACACCTTC. The V call is TRBV6-5, the J call TRBJ1-2; 7 bases map to TRBD1. The J segment lost 4 bases and the V segment lost 0 bases, leaving 5 bases of the junction unmatched. CDR3 length equals 15 residues. CDR1 and CDR2 from the germline V gene are MNHEY and SVGAGI.

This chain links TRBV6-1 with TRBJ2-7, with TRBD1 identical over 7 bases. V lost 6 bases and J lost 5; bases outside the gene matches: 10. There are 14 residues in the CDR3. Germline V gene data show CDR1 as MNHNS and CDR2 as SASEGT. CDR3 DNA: TGTGCCAGCAGCCGAAGGGCACAGGGGAACGAGCAGTACTTC. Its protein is CASSRRAQGNEQYF.

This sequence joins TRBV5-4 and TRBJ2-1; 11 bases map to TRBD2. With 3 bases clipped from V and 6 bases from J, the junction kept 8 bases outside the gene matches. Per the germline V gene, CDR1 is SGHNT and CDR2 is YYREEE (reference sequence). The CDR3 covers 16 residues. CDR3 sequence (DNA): TGTGCCAGCAGCTCAAGACTAGCGGGGCCCTCCAATGAGCAGTTCTTC. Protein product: CASSSRLAGPSNEQFF.